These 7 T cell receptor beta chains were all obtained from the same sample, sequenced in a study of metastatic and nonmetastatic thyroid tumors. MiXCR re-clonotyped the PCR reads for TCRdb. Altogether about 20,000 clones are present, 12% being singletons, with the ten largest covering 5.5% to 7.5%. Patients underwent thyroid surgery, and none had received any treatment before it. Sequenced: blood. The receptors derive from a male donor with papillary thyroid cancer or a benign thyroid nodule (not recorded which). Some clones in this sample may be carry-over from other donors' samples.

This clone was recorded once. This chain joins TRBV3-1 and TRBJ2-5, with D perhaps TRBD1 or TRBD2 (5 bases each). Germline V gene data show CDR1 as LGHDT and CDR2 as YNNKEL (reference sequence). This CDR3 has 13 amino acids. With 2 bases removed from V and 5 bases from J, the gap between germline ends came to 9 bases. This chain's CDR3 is CASSQLEGETQYF. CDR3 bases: TGTGCCAGCAGCCAACTCGAGGGGGAGACCCAGTACTTC.

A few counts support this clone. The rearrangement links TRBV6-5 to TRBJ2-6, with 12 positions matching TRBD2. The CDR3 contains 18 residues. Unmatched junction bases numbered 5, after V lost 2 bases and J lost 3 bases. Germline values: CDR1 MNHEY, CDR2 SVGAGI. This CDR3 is CASSYSPTSGSGANVLTF. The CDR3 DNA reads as TGTGCCAGCAGTTACAGCCCGACTAGCGGGAGTGGGGCCAACGTCCTGACTTTC.

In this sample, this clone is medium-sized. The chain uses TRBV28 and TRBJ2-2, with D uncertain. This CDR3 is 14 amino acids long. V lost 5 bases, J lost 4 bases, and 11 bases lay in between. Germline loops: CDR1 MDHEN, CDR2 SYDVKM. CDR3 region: CASSERRLTGELFF. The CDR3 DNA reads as TGTGCCAGCAGTGAACGACGGCTCACCGGGGAGCTGTTTTTT.

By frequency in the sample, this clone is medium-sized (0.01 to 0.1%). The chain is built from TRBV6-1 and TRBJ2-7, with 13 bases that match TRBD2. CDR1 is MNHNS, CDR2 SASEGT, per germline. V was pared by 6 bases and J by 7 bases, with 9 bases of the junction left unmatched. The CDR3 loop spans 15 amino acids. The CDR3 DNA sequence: TGTGCCAGCAGGCCACTAGCGGGAGGGCCGGGGGAGCAGTACTTC. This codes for CASRPLAGGPGEQYF.

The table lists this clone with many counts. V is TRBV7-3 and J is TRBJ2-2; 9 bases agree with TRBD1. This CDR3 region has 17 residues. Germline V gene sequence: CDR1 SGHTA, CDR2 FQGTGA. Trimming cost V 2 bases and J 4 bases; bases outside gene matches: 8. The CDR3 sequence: CASSLPIPGQGTGELFF. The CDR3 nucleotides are TGTGCCAGCAGCTTACCCATCCCGGGACAGGGCACCGGGGAGCTGTTTTTT.

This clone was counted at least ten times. In DNA form, the CDR3 reads TGTGCCAGCAGCATAGACGGGAGCTCCTACGAGCAGTACTTC. It translates to CASSIDGSSYEQYF. This chain links TRBV3-1 with TRBJ2-7, with D maybe TRBD2 (6 bases). The CDR3 is made up of 14 amino acids. V was shortened by 5 bases and J by 0 bases, with 11 bases between the two germline ends. The germline CDR1 and CDR2 sequences are LGHDT and YNNKEL (reference sequence).

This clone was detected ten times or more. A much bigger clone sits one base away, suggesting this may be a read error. CDR3 region: CASSLGGLTDTQYF. The DNA for the CDR3 is TGTGCCAGTAGTTTAGGCGGACTCACAGATACGCAGTATTTT. The chain uses TRBV19 and TRBJ2-3; the D gene is possibly TRBD2 (5 bases). Germline CDR1 is LNHDA and CDR2 is SQIVND (reference sequence). The CDR3 runs 14 residues. The germline V and J ends were trimmed by 5 bases and 2 bases, with 11 bases remaining between them.